The rows below give T cell receptor beta chains drawn from one sample of a study of T cells after yellow fever vaccination. TCRdb re-analysed the 5' RACE reads in MiXCR, keeping a single row per CDR3 protein. The sample lists about 320,000 distinct CDR3 sequences, approximately 11% occurring once. Material: CD4+ T cells sorted from PBMCs, obtained 45 days after the yellow fever booster vaccination. The receptors originated from a man younger than 35 who received the YFV17D yellow fever vaccine. The CDR3 runs from the conserved cysteine through the conserved F or W. A D gene is named only where the DNA matches it firmly. Size is omitted from some rows. Given values are once, few, many or a class for expanded clones.

D	V	J	size	CDR3	DNA
TRBD1	TRBV24-1	TRBJ1-2	few	CATSEGGQGEVGYTF	TGTGCCACCAGTGAGGGCGGACAGGGAGAGGTTGGCTACACCTTC
NA	TRBV5-6	TRBJ2-3	NA	CASSLTAATDTQYF	TGTGCCAGCAGCTTGACAGCGGCCACAGATACGCAGTATTTT
NA	TRBV25-1	TRBJ2-5	NA	CASSESSPLVQETQYF	TGTGCCAGCAGTGAATCAAGCCCCCTAGTCCAAGAGACCCAGTACTTC
TRBD1	TRBV27	TRBJ2-3	few	CASSLLTGHDTQYF	TGTGCCAGCAGTCTCCTGACAGGGCATGATACGCAGTATTTT
NA	TRBV20-1	TRBJ1-1	NA	CSADTRATEAFF	TGCAGTGCGGACACCAGGGCCACTGAAGCTTTCTTT
NA	TRBV4-3	TRBJ1-4	NA	CASSQGRWGHVRDEKLFF	TGCGCCAGCAGCCAGGGGCGGTGGGGGCACGTCCGAGACGAAAAACTGTTTTTT
NA	TRBV7-9	TRBJ1-1	NA	CASSLARRGATEAFF	TGTGCCAGCAGCTTAGCGAGGCGGGGGGCGACGGAAGCTTTCTTT
NA	TRBV5-1	TRBJ1-5	many	CASSLRPGVSQPQHF	TGCGCCAGCAGCTTGAGACCAGGGGTGAGTCAGCCCCAGCATTTT
TRBD2	TRBV7-3	TRBJ2-7	few	CASSPRSSGVGYEQYF	TGTGCCAGCAGCCCCCGGTCTAGCGGGGTGGGATACGAGCAGTACTTC
NA	TRBV11-2	TRBJ1-5	NA	CASSSTQHF	TGTGCCAGCAGCTCAACCCAGCATTTT
TRBD1	TRBV29-1	TRBJ2-2	few	CSVRQGKSGELFF	TGCAGCGTTCGACAGGGGAAATCCGGGGAGCTGTTTTTT
NA	TRBV6-2/TRBV6-3	TRBJ2-3	many	CASGYGQTSTDTQYF	TGTGCCAGCGGCTACGGCCAAACAAGCACAGATACGCAGTATTTT
NA	TRBV20-1	TRBJ2-1	NA	CSALSGGSYNEQFF	TGCAGTGCTTTAAGCGGAGGCTCCTACAATGAGCAGTTCTTC
TRBD1	TRBV18	TRBJ1-4	many	CASSPPGQGGEKLFF	TGTGCCAGCAGTCCCCCGGGACAGGGAGGAGAAAAACTGTTTTTT
NA	TRBV7-6	TRBJ1-1	NA	CASSADNRGFEAFF	TGTGCCAGCAGCGCGGACAACCGGGGGTTTGAAGCTTTCTTT
NA	TRBV18	TRBJ1-3	few	CASSPPMQISGNTIYF	TGTGCCAGCTCACCACCTATGCAGATCTCTGGAAACACCATATATTTT
TRBD2	TRBV9	TRBJ2-3	NA	CASSLGLTLDTQYF	TGTGCCAGCAGCCTGGGACTAACTCTAGATACGCAGTATTTT
NA	TRBV20-1	TRBJ1-5	few	CSAREVDSNQPQHF	TGCAGTGCTAGAGAGGTCGACAGCAATCAGCCCCAGCATTTT
TRBD1	TRBV9	TRBJ2-5	NA	CASSARDSTYETQYF	TGTGCCAGCAGCGCCAGGGACAGTACCTACGAGACCCAGTACTTC
TRBD2	TRBV12-3/TRBV12-4	TRBJ2-1	NA	CASRLGLAGKNEQFF	TGTGCCAGCAGGCTGGGACTAGCGGGGAAGAATGAGCAGTTCTTC
NA	TRBV4-1	TRBJ1-3	many	CASSGGSGNTIYF	TGCGCCAGCAGCGGGGGCTCTGGAAACACCATATATTTT
TRBD1	TRBV5-1	TRBJ1-6	many	CASRSDREYSPLHF	TGCGCCAGCAGATCGGACAGGGAATATTCACCCCTCCACTTT
NA	TRBV12-5	TRBJ1-5	few	CASGLSGSLNQPQHF	TGTGCTAGTGGTTTGTCGGGGAGCCTCAATCAGCCCCAGCATTTT